Listed below are T cell receptor beta chains from one sample, sequenced in a study of cytotoxic CD8 clonotypes in ibrutinib-treated CLL. The protocol was immunoSEQ multiplex PCR, while the TCRdb copy is restricted to in-frame clones and leaves out a portion. The sample has fewer than 400,000 clones; 67% are singletons. Here the sequenced sample was PBMCs, taken after 36 months of ibrutinib treatment. These receptors all stem from a human donor with chronic lymphocytic leukemia. Each CDR3 is given with its conserved first and last residue. The D gene is left open where the match is weak. Clone size is not always given. Where it is, it says once, few, many or a class for expanded clones.

d_gene	abundance	j_gene	v_gene	CDR3nt	CDR3aa
-	-	TRBJ2-2	TRBV23-1	TGCGCCAGCGGAAAGAACACCGGGGAGCTGTTTTTT	CASGKNTGELFF
TRBD2	-	TRBJ2-7	TRBV19	TGTGCCAGTAGTCCCGGGGGGGGCTACGAGCAGTACTTC	CASSPGGGYEQYF
-	-	TRBJ2-2	TRBV9	TGTGCCAGCAGCGCCCCAGGGAAAGTAGGGACCGGGGAGCTGTTTTTT	CASSAPGKVGTGELFF
-	once	TRBJ1-2	TRBV4-1	TGCGCCAGCAGCCAAGATGGCCTTGACTATGGCTACACCTTC	CASSQDGLDYGYTF
-	once	TRBJ1-4	TRBV7-8	TGTGCCAGCAGCTTATACGCAGCGGGGTTGCGTACTAATGAAAAACTGTTTTTT	CASSLYAAGLRTNEKLFF
-	few	TRBJ2-5	TRBV18	TGTGCCAGCTCACCACTGGGCGCGGAGACCCAGTACTTC	CASSPLGAETQYF
TRBD2	-	TRBJ2-7	TRBV4-3	TGCGCCAGCAGCCAAGATTCAACGGGAGGGCCCTACGAGCAGTACTTC	CASSQDSTGGPYEQYF
-	-	TRBJ1-2	TRBV5-3	TGTGCCAGACCCTCCGGGACCTCTTATGGCTATACCTTC	CARPSGTSYGYTF
-	-	TRBJ2-5	TRBV10-3	TGTGCCACCAGCGGGTACCAAGAGACCCAGTACTTC	CATSGYQETQYF
TRBD1	-	TRBJ2-7	TRBV10-3	TGTGCCATCAAGTCGGTCGACAGGGGGATTGGCTACGAGCAGTACTTC	CAIKSVDRGIGYEQYF
TRBD1	few	TRBJ2-4	TRBV27	TGTGCCAGCAGCACCAGAATCCGGGACAGCAAAAACATTCAGTACTTC	CASSTRIRDSKNIQYF
-	many	TRBJ1-2	TRBV7-9	TGTGCCAGCAGCTTAGTGGGCAGCTCTTATGGCTACACCTTC	CASSLVGSSYGYTF
-	-	TRBJ1-6	TRBV5-4	TGTGCCAGCAGCTATTTGTTTCAGGGGAGCTCCTATAATTCACCCCTCCACTTT	CASSYLFQGSSYNSPLHF
-	-	TRBJ1-2	TRBV9	TGTGCCAGCAGCGTAGGAGTCGTTGGCGGCTACACCTTC	CASSVGVVGGYTF
-	-	TRBJ1-2	TRBV4-1	TGCGCCAGCAGCCAAGATTCTGGTTATTATGGCTACACCTTC	CASSQDSGYYGYTF
-	once	TRBJ2-7	TRBV29-1	TGCAGCGTTCAGGATCCGCCCGGGGGCGAGCAGTACTTC	CSVQDPPGGEQYF
-	-	TRBJ2-7	TRBV9	TGTGCCAGCAGCGTAGGGCGCAGGGGAATTAACGAGCAGTACTTC	CASSVGRRGINEQYF
-	-	TRBJ2-3	TRBV14	TGTGCCAGCAGCCAGGGTTTGACCCGCCTCGATACGCAGTATTTT	CASSQGLTRLDTQYF
-	-	TRBJ1-2	TRBV27	TGTGCCAGCAGTTTATCCGGGACAAGGTATGGCTACACCTTC	CASSLSGTRYGYTF
-	-	TRBJ1-1	TRBV15	TGTGCCACCAGCAGAGATCTGATTGGGGCAGATGCTGAAGCTTTCTTT	CATSRDLIGADAEAFF
-	-	TRBJ2-3	TRBV2	TGTGCCAGCAGACAGATCACAGATACGCAGTATTTT	CASRQITDTQYF
-	-	TRBJ2-2	TRBV25-1	TGTGCCAGCACGCAGGACAGAGACACCGGGGAGCTGTTTTTT	CASTQDRDTGELFF
-	once	TRBJ1-2	TRBV7-9	TGTGCCAGCAGCTCCACGGCGGACAGAGCTAACTATGGCTACACCTTC	CASSSTADRANYGYTF
-	-	TRBJ2-1	TRBV5-1	TGCGCCAGCAGATTGATGGGGTCGGCCTACAATGAGCAGTTCTTC	CASRLMGSAYNEQFF
TRBD2	-	TRBJ2-7	TRBV4-1	TGCGCCAGCAGCCAAAATTGGGGGGGCTCCTACGAGCAGTACTTC	CASSQNWGGSYEQYF
TRBD1	few	TRBJ2-7	TRBV7-8	TGTGCCAGCAGCCATGGGACAGGGGTATACGAGCAGTACTTC	CASSHGTGVYEQYF
TRBD1	-	TRBJ2-3	TRBV5-1	TGCGCCAGCAGCTTACGGACAGGGTCGGCTAGCACAGATACGCAGTATTTT	CASSLRTGSASTDTQYF
-	-	TRBJ1-4	TRBV4-3	TGCGCCAGCAGCCAACGGCACGGGGGGCTTCGAGAAAAACTGTTTTTT	CASSQRHGGLREKLFF
-	-	TRBJ2-3	TRBV28	TGTGCCAGCAGTTTACTAGGGGCGACAGATACGCAGTATTTT	CASSLLGATDTQYF
-	-	TRBJ1-2	TRBV7-6	TGTGCCAGCAGCCACGAAGGGGGACTTGGCTACACCTTC	CASSHEGGLGYTF
-	-	TRBJ2-1	TRBV6-4	TGTGCCAGCAGTCCAGGAACAGGTATTCAATACAATGAGCAGTTCTTC	CASSPGTGIQYNEQFF
-	-	TRBJ1-2	TRBV29-1	TGCAGCGCCAACGGGTTCTGGGGCTACACCTTC	CSANGFWGYTF
TRBD1	-	TRBJ1-1	TRBV4-1	TGCGCCAGCAGCCAAGATAACGCCCGGAGGGACAGTGAAGCTTTCTTT	CASSQDNARRDSEAFF
TRBD2	-	TRBJ2-7	TRBV5-1	TGCGCCAGCAGCTTGCGGGGAGGGGACGTCGGGGAGCAGTACTTC	CASSLRGGDVGEQYF
TRBD1	-	TRBJ2-1	TRBV4-1	TGCGCCAGCAGCCAACCCCCCAGGGGGCGAATGTACAATGAGCAGTTCTTC	CASSQPPRGRMYNEQFF
-	-	TRBJ2-5	TRBV7-2	TGTGCCAGCAGCTTAGGGGGGGACGGAGAGACCCAGTACTTC	CASSLGGDGETQYF
-	-	TRBJ1-2	TRBV19	TGTGCCAGTAGCATGTGGTACGGGACCTATGGCTACACCTTC	CASSMWYGTYGYTF
-	-	TRBJ1-4	TRBV9	TGTGCCAGCAGCCCAGGTGGCATTTTACCTCCCGCAACTAATGAAAAACTGTTTTTT	CASSPGGILPPATNEKLFF
-	-	TRBJ2-7	TRBV2	TGTGCCAGCAGCGTTGAGCAGTACGAGCAGTACTTC	CASSVEQYEQYF
TRBD1	-	TRBJ1-1	TRBV4-1	TGCGCCAGCAGCCAAGAGTGGACTAACGACAGGGTCACTGAAGCTTTCTTT	CASSQEWTNDRVTEAFF
-	-	TRBJ2-7	TRBV20-1	TGCAGTGTGGGCGGCTACGAGCAGTACTTC	CSVGGYEQYF
-	-	TRBJ2-1	TRBV5-1	TGCGCCAGCAGCTTGGATGGGCTCCCTGGCGATGAGCAGTTCTTC	CASSLDGLPGDEQFF
-	-	TRBJ2-3	TRBV9	TGTGCCAGCAGCGCCGATACAGATACGCAGTATTTT	CASSADTDTQYF
-	-	TRBJ2-4	TRBV4-1	TGCGCCAGCAGCCAACCCGGGGGCGGAGACATTCAGTACTTC	CASSQPGGGDIQYF
-	-	TRBJ1-5	TRBV7-2	TGTGCCAGCAGCTTGAAGGACGGAGGCAATCAGCCCCAGCATTTT	CASSLKDGGNQPQHF
TRBD1	-	TRBJ1-2	TRBV11-2	TGTGCCAGCAGCCCCCGGGACAGGGGAGCGTATGGCTACACCTTC	CASSPRDRGAYGYTF
TRBD2	-	TRBJ2-1	TRBV28	TGTGCCAGCAGTCGTATAGGACTAGCGGGGGGTTCCTACAATGAGCAGTTCTTC	CASSRIGLAGGSYNEQFF
TRBD1	-	TRBJ2-7	TRBV6-6	TGTGCCAGCAGTTCCGTCGGGACAGGGGGACGCGAGCAGTACTTC	CASSSVGTGGREQYF
TRBD2	few	TRBJ2-7	TRBV10-2	TGCGCCAGCAGTGAACTAGCGGTAGTCTACGAGCAGTACTTC	CASSELAVVYEQYF
-	-	TRBJ1-4	TRBV29-1	TGCAGCGTTAGTCACAGGTTATCAAATGAAAAACTGTTTTTT	CSVSHRLSNEKLFF
-	-	TRBJ2-7	TRBV5-1	TGCGCCAGCAGCTTGGACAGCCCGACCTACGAGCAGTACTTC	CASSLDSPTYEQYF
-	-	TRBJ1-6	TRBV7-3	TGTGCCAGCAGCTTAAGGGCAGCGCCACACTCCTATAATTCACCCCTCCACTTT	CASSLRAAPHSYNSPLHF
-	-	TRBJ1-2	TRBV29-1	TGCAGCGTTTCCTCTCCCCTCCTGCCCCACTATGGCTACACCTTC	CSVSSPLLPHYGYTF
-	once	TRBJ2-3	TRBV19	TGTGCCAGTAGTATTAGCGGAACTAGCACAGATACGCAGTATTTT	CASSISGTSTDTQYF
-	-	TRBJ1-2	TRBV4-1	TGCGCCAGCAGCCCAGAGGTTGGCAGGATAGTCTATGGCTACACCTTC	CASSPEVGRIVYGYTF